The sequence of this TCR beta chain was determined in a study of Tregs in tolerant kidney transplant recipients (dated by TCRdb to about 2019). Regarding the complete study: Before combined kidney and bone marrow transplantation, this study identified donor-specific regulatory T cells using TCRbeta sequencing and then followed those same cells after transplant.

Turning to this clone: What antigen it recognizes has not been identified. No qualities accompany the bases; no much larger clone lies one base away.

The cysteine opens and the phenylalanine closes a CDR3 of 13 amino acids. The CDR3 DNA has 39 bases and is translated from base 1. The germline V end is reduced by 8 bases and the J end by 8 bases; junction bases left unmatched: 10. According to the germline V gene, CDR1 reads MGHRA and CDR2 reads YSYEKL. The time point label of this sample denotes: 6 months after combined kidney and bone marrow transplant. The transplants used related donors along with nonmyeloablative bone marrow transplantation, and in the human trials mixed chimerism was transient. Thawed PBMCs were FACS-sorted into unstimulated Tregs (CD4+CD25+CD127-), CD4+ non-Tregs (CD4+CD25-), CD4 cells and CD8 cells. The patients were a handful of recipients of combined kidney and bone marrow transplants from the ITN036ST trial, and samples were available only from these trial subjects. Healthy control blood was processed to PBMCs with a Ficoll density gradient and then cryopreserved, whereas patient PBMCs were collected both before and after transplant.

For TCRbeta CDR3 sequencing, genomic DNA was extracted from sorted cells using the QIAGEN DNeasy Blood and Tissue Kit. High-throughput TCRbeta CDR3 sequencing, including PCR amplification with bias correction and internal controls, was performed commercially through immunoSEQ. In the authors' own workflow: Unique productive TCRbeta sequences were defined by CDR3 nucleotide sequence where primers matched, otherwise by CDR3 amino acid sequence with Vbeta and Jbeta genes. To correct sorting error, sequences shared between sorted populations at a frequency ratio of 2:1 or less were removed; the rest were assigned to the higher population. Sequences were defined as donor-reactive when expanded at least 5-fold in CFSE-low cells versus unstimulated cells and present at a frequency of at least 0.01% in CFSE-low cells. Repertoire divergence was quantified by Jensen-Shannon divergence using the top 100 TCRbeta sequences ranked by frequency. When a sample had multiple sequencing runs, each run was corrected for sorting error separately and the runs were then pooled. This immuneACCESS table, as held by TCRdb, lists in-frame sequences with V and J called but not all clones. Of the missing ones, under half trace to an unresolved V gene in checked studies; the others have no known cause. V and J calls and clone size follow that table, whereas D and trimming were derived from the DNA. Across this sample there are approximately 60,000 clones, with 87% seen only once. Of the sample, about 4% falls within the top ten clones.

Study-wide conclusions, independent of this receptor: Because only a small number of patients were included, the study had limitations, and the results will need to be validated in larger populations as well as under other immunosuppression protocols. The most biologically relevant and donor-specific TCRbeta repertoire appeared to be identified by expanding Tregs with activated donor B cells. For some patients the PCR primers changed over time, which made it impossible to compare the samples from those patients at the nucleotide level. Biological reproducibility was not examined directly, but technical replication error appeared to be minimal. In tolerant patients, donor-specific Tregs expanded more than Tregs overall, which suggests antigen-driven rather than nonspecific expansion.

The sequencing here drew on CD4+ T cells from blood (PBMCs), taken 6 months after the transplant. The origin of this receptor is a human patient who received a combined kidney and bone marrow transplant. Some T cells seen after a transplant may have their origin in the graft donor. The chain couples TRBV4-1 to TRBJ1-2, and TRBD1 aligns with 8 junction nucleotides. The nucleotides read TGCGCCAGCCGTGGCCAGGGGGCGCAGGGCTACACCTTC. Its translation reads: CASRGQGAQGYTF.